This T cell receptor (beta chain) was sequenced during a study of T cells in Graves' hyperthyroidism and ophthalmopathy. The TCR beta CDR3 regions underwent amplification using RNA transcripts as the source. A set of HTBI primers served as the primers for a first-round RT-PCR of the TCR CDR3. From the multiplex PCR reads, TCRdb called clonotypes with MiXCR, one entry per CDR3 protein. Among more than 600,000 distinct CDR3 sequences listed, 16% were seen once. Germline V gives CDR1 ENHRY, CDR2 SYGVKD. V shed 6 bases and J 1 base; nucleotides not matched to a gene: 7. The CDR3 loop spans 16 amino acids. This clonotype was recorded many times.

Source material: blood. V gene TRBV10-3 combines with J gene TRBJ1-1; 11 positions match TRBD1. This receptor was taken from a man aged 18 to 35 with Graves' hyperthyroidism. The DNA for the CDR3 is TGTGCCATCAGCTCGGGGACAGGGGGACAGAACACTGAAGCTTTCTTT. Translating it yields CAISSGTGGQNTEAFF.